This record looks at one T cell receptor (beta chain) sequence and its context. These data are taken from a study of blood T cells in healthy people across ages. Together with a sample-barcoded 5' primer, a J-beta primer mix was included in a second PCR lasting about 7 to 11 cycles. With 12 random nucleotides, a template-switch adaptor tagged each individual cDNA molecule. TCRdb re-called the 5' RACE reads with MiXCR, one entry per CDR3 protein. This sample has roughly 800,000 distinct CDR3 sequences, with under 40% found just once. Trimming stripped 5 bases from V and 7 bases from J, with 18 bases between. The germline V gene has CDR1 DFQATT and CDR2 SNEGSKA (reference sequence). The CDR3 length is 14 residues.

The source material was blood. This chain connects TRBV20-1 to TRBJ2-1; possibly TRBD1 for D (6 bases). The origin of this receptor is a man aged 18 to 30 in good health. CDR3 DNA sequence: TGCAGTGCTGAAGCAGGGGAATTCGCGAATGAGCAGTTCTTC. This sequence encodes CSAEAGEFANEQFF.